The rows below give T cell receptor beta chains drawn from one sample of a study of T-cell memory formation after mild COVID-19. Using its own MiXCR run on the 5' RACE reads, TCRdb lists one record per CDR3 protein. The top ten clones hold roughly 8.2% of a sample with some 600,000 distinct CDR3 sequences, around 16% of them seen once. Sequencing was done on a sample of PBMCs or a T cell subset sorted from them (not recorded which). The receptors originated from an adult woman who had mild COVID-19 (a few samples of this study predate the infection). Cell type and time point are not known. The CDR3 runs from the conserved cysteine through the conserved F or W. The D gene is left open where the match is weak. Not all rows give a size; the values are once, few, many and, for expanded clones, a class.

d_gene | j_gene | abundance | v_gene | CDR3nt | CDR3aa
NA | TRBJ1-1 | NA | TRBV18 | TGTGCCAGCTCACCCACCCGCCGGGGGGACACTGAAGCTTTCTTT | CASSPTRRGDTEAFF
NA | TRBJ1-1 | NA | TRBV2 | TGTGCCAGCAGTGCTGGGGAGCTGGCCACTGAAGCTTTCTTT | CASSAGELATEAFF
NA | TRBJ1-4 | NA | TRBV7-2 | TGTGCCAGCAGCCGACGCCTCGGGATACTGTTTTTT | CASSRRLGILFF
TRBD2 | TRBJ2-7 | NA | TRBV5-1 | TGCGCCAGCAGCCCGGGGCGTCCTAGCGGGGGGCCCTCCTACGAGCAGTACTTC | CASSPGRPSGGPSYEQYF
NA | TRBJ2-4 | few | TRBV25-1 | TGTGCCAGCAGTGTAGGGGGGCTGGAGGTAGCCAAAAACATTCAGTACTTC | CASSVGGLEVAKNIQYF
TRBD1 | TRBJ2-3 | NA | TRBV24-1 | TGTGCCACCAGTGATTATGCCGGGACAGGTATTAGCACAGATACGCAGTATTTT | CATSDYAGTGISTDTQYF
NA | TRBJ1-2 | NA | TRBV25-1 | TGTGCCACCAAGGGTATGCGGGACTATGGCTACACCTTC | CATKGMRDYGYTF
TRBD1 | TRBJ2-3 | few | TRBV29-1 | TGCAGCTCTGGGACAGGGGGCACAGATACGCAGTATTTT | CSSGTGGTDTQYF
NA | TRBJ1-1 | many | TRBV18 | TGTGCCAGCTCATCGACACAGAACACTGAAGCTTTCTTT | CASSSTQNTEAFF
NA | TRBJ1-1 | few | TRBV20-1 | TGCAGTGCTAGAGATCTTAGACATATGAACACTGAAGCTTTCTTT | CSARDLRHMNTEAFF
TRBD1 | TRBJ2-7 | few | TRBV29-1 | TGCAGCGTTGAAGACGACCAGACAGGGCGGTACGAGCAGTACTTC | CSVEDDQTGRYEQYF
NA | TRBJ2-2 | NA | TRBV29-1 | TGCAGCGCCATGACCGCGGGGGAGCTGTTTTTT | CSAMTAGELFF
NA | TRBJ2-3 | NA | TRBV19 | TGTGCCAGTAGTATTAGTCATACGCAGTATTTT | CASSISHTQYF
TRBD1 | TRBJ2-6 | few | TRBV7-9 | TGTGCCAGCAGCTTCATTGGACAGGGTTTTGGGGCCAACGTCCTGACTTTC | CASSFIGQGFGANVLTF
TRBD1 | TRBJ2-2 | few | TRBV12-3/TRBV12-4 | TGTGCCAGCAGTTTCCACGGGACAGGGGGCACCGGGGAGCTGTTTTTT | CASSFHGTGGTGELFF
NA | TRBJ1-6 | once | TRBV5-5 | TGTGCCAGCAGCTTGAGAGTTCAGGGCGGTTCACCCCTCCACTTT | CASSLRVQGGSPLHF
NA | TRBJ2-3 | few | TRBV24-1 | TGTGCCACCAGTGACCCGCCGGCGGGGTCTAGCACAGATACGCAGTATTTT | CATSDPPAGSSTDTQYF
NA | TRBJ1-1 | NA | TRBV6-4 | TGTGCCAGCAGTGAAGAGGGAACAGGGATAACTGAAGCTTTCTTT | CASSEEGTGITEAFF
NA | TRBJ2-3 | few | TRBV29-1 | TGCAGCGTTCTCAAGGTGGGAGGAACTAGCACAGATACGCAGTATTTT | CSVLKVGGTSTDTQYF
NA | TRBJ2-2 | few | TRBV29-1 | TGCAGCGTCCGGGCCAGCGGGGAGCTGTTTTTT | CSVRASGELFF
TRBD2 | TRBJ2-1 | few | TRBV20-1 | TGCAGTGCTCGACTAGCGGGAGTGTACAATGAGCAGTTCTTC | CSARLAGVYNEQFF
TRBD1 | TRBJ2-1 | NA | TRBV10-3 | TGTGCCATCCAAGGGGGCGAACACAATGAGCAGTTCTTC | CAIQGGEHNEQFF
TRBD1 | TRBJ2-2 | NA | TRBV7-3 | TGTGCCAGCCGGACAGGGGCGAACACCGGGGAGCTGTTTTTT | CASRTGANTGELFF
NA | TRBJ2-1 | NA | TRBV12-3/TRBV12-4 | TGTGCCAGCAGCTTCAGCGGGTTTAGCTCCTACAATGAGCAGTTCTTC | CASSFSGFSSYNEQFF
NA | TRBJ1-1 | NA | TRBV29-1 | TGCAGCGTTGGACGTTCCTGGACAATGAACACTGAAGCTTTCTTT | CSVGRSWTMNTEAFF
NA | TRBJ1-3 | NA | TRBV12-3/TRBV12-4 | TGTGCCAGCAGTTTTGGGATTCGGGCTGGAAACACCATATATTTT | CASSFGIRAGNTIYF
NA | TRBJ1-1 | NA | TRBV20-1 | TGCAGTGCTGGGGGGGGCACTGAAGCTTTCTTT | CSAGGGTEAFF
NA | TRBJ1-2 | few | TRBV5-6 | TGTGCCAGCAGTGACAGACAGAACTATGGCTACACCTTC | CASSDRQNYGYTF
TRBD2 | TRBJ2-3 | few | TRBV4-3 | TGCGCCAGCAGCCAAGGCGCAGGACTAGCGGGAAATTCGGATACGCAGTATTTT | CASSQGAGLAGNSDTQYF
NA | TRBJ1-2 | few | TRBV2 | TGTGCCAGCAGTGAAGCCCCCCGGCCAGGGCTCACCTACACCTTC | CASSEAPRPGLTYTF
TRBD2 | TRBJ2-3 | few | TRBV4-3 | TGCGCCAGCAGCCAGCTAGCGGTCACAGATACGCAGTATTTT | CASSQLAVTDTQYF
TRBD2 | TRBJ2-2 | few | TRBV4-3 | TGCGCCAGCAGCCAAAGAAGAGCGGGAGGCCCCGGGGAGCTGTTTTTT | CASSQRRAGGPGELFF
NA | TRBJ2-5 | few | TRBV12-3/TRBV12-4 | TGTGCCAGCAGTTTATTCCGGGCGGGGTTTCAAGAGACCCAGTACTTC | CASSLFRAGFQETQYF
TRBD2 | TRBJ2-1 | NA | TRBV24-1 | TGTGCCACCCGGGGGGGCGGGGCCTCCTACAATGAGCAGTTCTTC | CATRGGGASYNEQFF